The rows below give T cell receptor beta chains drawn from one sample of a study of blood T cells in healthy people across ages. Via MiXCR, TCRdb re-called the 5' RACE reads, giving one row per CDR3 protein. The sample has about 1.1 million distinct CDR3 sequences, 35% to 40% seen once. Sequenced sample: blood. The receptor set was obtained from a man younger than 30 in good health. Each CDR3 is given with its conserved first and last residue. Each record gives: J gene, clone size, V gene, D gene, CDR3 protein, CDR3 DNA. D genes are given only for firm matches. Size tells how often a clone was seen (once, few, many) or the class of an expanded clone, and some rows leave it out.

>TRBJ2-3|few|TRBV12-3/TRBV12-4|TRBD2
CASIPGGPPGLTDTQYF
TGTGCCAGCATCCCGGGAGGCCCCCCCGGGCTCACAGATACGCAGTATTTT
>TRBJ1-2|few|TRBV20-1|-
CSARVEVGYGYTF
TGCAGTGCTAGAGTTGAGGTGGGCTATGGCTACACCTTC
>TRBJ2-2|-|TRBV27|TRBD2
CASRAGGLNTGELFF
TGTGCCAGCAGGGCGGGGGGGCTGAACACCGGGGAGCTGTTTTTT
>TRBJ1-2|few|TRBV20-1|-
CSARVSTSGVVGYGYTF
TGCAGTGCTAGAGTTTCTACTTCGGGGGTGGTAGGCTATGGCTACACCTTC
>TRBJ2-5|-|TRBV4-1|-
CASSQDLGTSTAQYF
TGCGCCAGCAGCCAAGATCTTGGGACGTCGACGGCCCAGTACTTC
>TRBJ1-1|-|TRBV4-2|-
CASSQDPPGTNTEAFF
TGTGCCAGCAGCCAAGATCCGCCGGGGACGAACACTGAAGCTTTCTTT
>TRBJ2-4|many|TRBV29-1|-
CSGTGTAKNIQYF
TGCAGCGGAACCGGGACAGCCAAAAACATTCAGTACTTC
>TRBJ1-2|-|TRBV12-3/TRBV12-4|-
CASSGRVNYGYTF
TGTGCCAGCAGTGGCAGGGTTAACTATGGCTACACCTTC
>TRBJ1-5|few|TRBV12-3/TRBV12-4|-
CASSSTGYNQPQHF
TGTGCCAGCAGCTCTACAGGGTACAATCAGCCCCAGCATTTT
>TRBJ1-5|few|TRBV27|TRBD1
CASSPRTGLQPQHF
TGTGCCAGCAGTCCGAGGACAGGGCTTCAGCCCCAGCATTTT
>TRBJ2-3|few|TRBV18|-
CASSPGEYADTQYF
TGTGCCAGCTCACCGGGCGAGTATGCAGATACGCAGTATTTT
>TRBJ1-2|-|TRBV12-3/TRBV12-4|-
CASTTATNYGYTF
TGTGCCAGCACTACAGCGACTAACTATGGCTACACCTTC
>TRBJ2-2|-|TRBV5-1|TRBD2
CASSLRLAGSAGELFF
TGCGCCAGCAGCCTTAGACTAGCGGGGAGCGCCGGGGAGCTGTTTTTT
>TRBJ1-6|-|TRBV9|-
CASSAEQEKTPLHF
TGTGCCAGCAGCGCAGAACAGGAAAAAACACCCCTCCACTTT
>TRBJ2-3|-|TRBV3-1|TRBD2
CASSGPGLAPDTQYF
TGTGCCAGCAGCGGTCCGGGACTAGCTCCAGATACGCAGTATTTT
>TRBJ2-2|-|TRBV25-1|-
CASSPPLGRTGELFF
TGTGCCAGCAGTCCACCGCTAGGACGCACCGGGGAGCTGTTTTTT
>TRBJ2-5|-|TRBV9|-
CASSVGGTHQETQYF
TGTGCCAGCAGCGTAGGCGGAACCCACCAAGAGACCCAGTACTTC
>TRBJ2-1|-|TRBV12-3/TRBV12-4|TRBD1
CASSVGQGIRGNEQFF
TGTGCCAGCAGTGTAGGACAGGGTATCCGAGGCAATGAGCAGTTCTTC
>TRBJ1-4|once|TRBV18|-
CASSNGEKLFF
TGTGCCAGCTCCAACGGTGAAAAACTGTTTTTT
>TRBJ2-3|-|TRBV3-1|-
CASSQETNTDTQYF
TGTGCCAGCAGCCAAGAAACGAACACAGATACGCAGTATTTT
>TRBJ1-2|-|TRBV3-1|-
CASSPTGKWGYGYTF
TGTGCCAGCAGCCCAACAGGGAAATGGGGCTATGGCTACACCTTC
>TRBJ1-2|-|TRBV29-1|TRBD1
CSVERDRGRGGYTF
TGCAGCGTTGAGCGGGACAGGGGGCGAGGAGGCTACACCTTC
>TRBJ2-1|few|TRBV14|-
CASSPLSGPSPYNEQFF
TGTGCCAGCAGCCCCTTATCCGGGCCTAGCCCCTACAATGAGCAGTTCTTC
>TRBJ2-2|few|TRBV4-3|TRBD1
CASSQIALRRTGKTGELFF
TGCGCCAGCAGCCAAATTGCGCTCAGGAGGACAGGGAAAACCGGGGAGCTGTTTTTT
>TRBJ2-6|many|TRBV7-2|-
CASSRTLDPGANVLTF
TGTGCCAGCAGCCGTACTTTGGATCCTGGGGCCAACGTCCTGACTTTC
>TRBJ2-7|few|TRBV11-1|-
CASSLGGSEGEQYF
TGTGCCAGCAGCTTAGGTGGTAGCGAAGGCGAGCAGTACTTC
>TRBJ2-2|-|TRBV29-1|-
CSVGGRTGELFF
TGCAGCGTTGGAGGTCGCACCGGGGAGCTGTTTTTT
>TRBJ1-1|-|TRBV3-1|-
CASSQAVQTEAFF
TGTGCCAGCAGCCAGGCGGTACAAACTGAAGCTTTCTTT
>TRBJ2-7|-|TRBV20-1|TRBD1
CSAPTGQGTGEQYF
TGCAGTGCCCCGACGGGACAGGGGACCGGTGAGCAGTACTTC
>TRBJ2-7|-|TRBV12-3/TRBV12-4|-
CASSSSGRPTEQYF
TGTGCCAGCAGTTCGTCGGGACGTCCTACCGAGCAGTACTTC
>TRBJ2-7|once|TRBV7-2|-
CASSMVGATYEQYF
TGTGCCAGCAGCATGGTGGGGGCCACCTACGAGCAGTACTTC
>TRBJ2-5|few|TRBV12-3/TRBV12-4|-
CASSPALDSGTQYF
TGTGCCAGCAGTCCCGCCCTAGATTCAGGGACCCAGTACTTC
>TRBJ1-2|few|TRBV12-3/TRBV12-4|-
CASSLAYTTRNVSGYTF
TGTGCCAGCAGTTTAGCGTATACGACACGGAACGTAAGTGGCTACACCTTC
>TRBJ2-5|many|TRBV11-2|-
CASSAEYQETQYF
TGTGCCAGCAGCGCAGAGTACCAAGAGACCCAGTACTTC
>TRBJ1-2|few|TRBV12-5|-
CAMSRGFSYGYTF
TGTGCTATGTCGAGGGGCTTTTCTTATGGCTACACCTTC
>TRBJ2-5|-|TRBV12-3/TRBV12-4|-
CASSWSLRGGETQYF
TGTGCCAGCAGTTGGTCCCTCAGGGGAGGAGAGACCCAGTACTTC
>TRBJ1-2|few|TRBV5-6|TRBD1
CASSSLPRGRSAGYTF
TGTGCCAGCAGCTCTTTACCTAGGGGGCGCTCAGCCGGCTACACCTTC
>TRBJ2-7|-|TRBV20-1|TRBD2
CSAGTSGGFDEQYF
TGCAGTGCTGGAACTAGCGGGGGGTTCGACGAGCAGTACTTC
>TRBJ2-5|few|TRBV29-1|-
CSVEGVAAQETQYF
TGCAGCGTTGAAGGCGTGGCGGCACAAGAGACCCAGTACTTC
>TRBJ1-3|-|TRBV4-3|-
CASSQGSGRAGNTIYF
TGCGCCAGCAGCCAAGGGAGCGGCAGGGCCGGAAACACCATATATTTT
>TRBJ2-7|-|TRBV14|-
CASSRGANYEQYF
TGTGCCAGCAGCCGGGGAGCTAATTACGAGCAGTACTTC
>TRBJ2-7|-|TRBV20-1|-
CSAVRGAEQYF
TGCAGTGCCGTGAGGGGGGCCGAGCAGTACTTC
>TRBJ2-3|-|TRBV29-1|TRBD2
CSVVAGINTDTQYF
TGCAGCGTTGTAGCGGGTATTAACACAGATACGCAGTATTTT
>TRBJ1-1|few|TRBV10-3|-
CAITTDSGQNTEAFF
TGTGCCATCACTACGGACAGCGGCCAGAACACTGAAGCTTTCTTT
>TRBJ2-3|-|TRBV3-1|-
CASSQATTDTQYF
TGTGCCAGCAGCCAAGCGACCACAGATACGCAGTATTTT